Given below is one T cell receptor (beta chain) in context. As yet, its antigen is unknown. Assay used: immunoSEQ multiplex PCR; TCRdb lists only in-frame clones, some missing. The table shows about 460,000 clones, with about 88% occurring only once. Treatment given: 15 to 20 received Ad26.COV2.S at low or high dose, single or two shots; 5 received placebo; per-sample allocation not given. Day 63 after the first injection of vaccine or placebo was the sampling time. The donor was a Boston adult aged 18-55 years. This sample was included in a study of Ad26.COV2.S vaccination and SARS-CoV-2 variants. At the level of the study: Recipients of Ad26.COV2.S got it intramuscularly, once or twice 56 days apart. Study-level points and caveats: Substantial breadth was reportedly displayed by spike-specific CD8+ and CD4+ T cell responses after vaccination.

Germline CDR1 and CDR2: SQVTM and ANQGSEA. V shed 7 bases and J 6 bases; nucleotides not matched to a gene: 14. The CDR3 covers 15 residues. Specimen: peripheral blood, collected in a trial of Ad26.COV2.S vaccine versus placebo. The genes are TRBV29-1 and TRBJ2-1, with TRBD2 matching 8 bases. The source of this sequence is a person aged 18-65 years who received the Ad26.COV2.S COVID-19 vaccine or a placebo. In nucleotides, the CDR3 is TGCAGCGACGGGGGGGGTCAATCTTTCCCCAATGAGCAGTTCTTC. This translates into CSDGGGQSFPNEQFF.